This entry lists 21 T cell receptor beta chains sequenced from one sample in a study of blood T cell repertoires in COVID-19. Only in-frame clones appear in the TCRdb table, and some are missing; sequencing was by immunoSEQ multiplex PCR. The sample shows around 300,000 clones, 75% to 90% of them seen only once. Sequencing used peripheral blood. The receptors were sampled from a man between 45 and 60 years old with acute or convalescent COVID-19.

The chain is built from TRBV2 and TRBJ2-3; D gene uncertain. The germline V gene has CDR1 SNHLY and CDR2 FYNNEI. Trimming removed 4 bases from V and 0 bases from J, with 11 bases in between. This CDR3 has 15 residues. Written as DNA, the CDR3 is TGTGCCAGCAGTGTTGGCGTCAGGAGCACAGATACGCAGTATTTT. This encodes CASSVGVRSTDTQYF.

J is TRBJ2-2 and V is TRBV10-3, with 16 bases fitting TRBD2. CDR1 ENHRY and CDR2 SYGVKD come from the germline V gene. CDR3 length: 19 amino acids. The ends lost 3 bases at V and 7 bases at J; junction bases unmatched: 11. CDR3: CAISETPGTSGGANGELFF. The DNA for the CDR3 is TGTGCCATCAGTGAAACCCCCGGGACTAGCGGGGGGGCCAACGGGGAGCTGTTTTTT.

This chain uses TRBV6-5 with TRBJ2-1, with TRBD1 matching over 10 bases. The ends lost 6 bases at V and 7 bases at J; junction bases unmatched: 9. CDR3 length: 15 residues. Germline lookup yields CDR1 MNHEY and CDR2 SVGAGI. The CDR3 DNA reads as TGTGCCAGCAGCCGCAGTCCGGGACAGGGGAATGAGCAGTTCTTC. It codes for CASSRSPGQGNEQFF.

This chain uses TRBV30 with TRBJ2-2; D is perhaps TRBD2 (5 bases). Trimming took off 4 bases at V and 1 base at J, with 7 bases between the two ends. Germline CDR1 GTSNPN, CDR2 SVGIG (reference sequence). The CDR3 sequence is 13 residues long. The CDR3, as DNA: TGTGCCTGGACTAGCCAGAACACCGGGGAGCTGTTTTTT. This gives the protein CAWTSQNTGELFF.

This clone was seen only once. The chain employs TRBV5-1 and TRBJ2-7, with no clear D. Trimming removed 7 bases at V and 6 bases at J, with 17 bases between. CDR1 and CDR2 (germline): SGHRS, YFSETQ. The CDR3 is made up of 13 amino acids. CDR3 sequence: CASSPSPPSEQYF. In nucleotides, the CDR3 is TGCGCCAGCTCCCCATCGCCCCCCAGCGAGCAGTACTTC.

This clone has only a few counts. The rearrangement joins TRBV7-3 to TRBJ2-3, with D uncertain. The length of the CDR3 is 13 residues. Per germline, CDR1 SGHTA and CDR2 FQGTGA. Trimming took off 4 bases at V and 0 bases at J, with 5 bases between the two ends. The CDR3: CASSSTSTDTQYF. CDR3 DNA: TGTGCCAGCAGCTCGACTAGCACAGATACGCAGTATTTT.

This clone has only one observation. The rearrangement links TRBV3-1 (or the pseudogene TRBV3-2) to TRBJ1-3; weak D call: TRBD1 (6 bases). CDR3 length: 17 residues. Per the germline V gene, CDR1 is LGHDT and CDR2 is YNNKEL (reference sequence). The V and J ends lost 4 bases and 3 bases respectively, with 19 bases between them. DNA for the CDR3: TGTGCCAGCAGCCCGATTACAGGGATCTACTATGGAAACACCATATATTTT. This sequence encodes CASSPITGIYYGNTIYF.

This clone is a singleton in its sample. The rearrangement joins TRBV19 to TRBJ1-2; D is unresolved. From germline, CDR1 is LNHDA and CDR2 SQIVND (reference sequence). The CDR3 loop spans 15 amino acids. Trimming shortened V by 7 bases and J by 4 bases, and 19 bases separated the two germline ends. The CDR3 loop is CASKGTVLSLYGYTF. The CDR3, as DNA: TGTGCCAGTAAAGGCACAGTCCTATCCCTCTATGGCTACACCTTC.

The rearrangement uses TRBV3-1 (or the pseudogene TRBV3-2) and TRBJ1-1, with a tentative D call TRBD1 (5 bases). The CDR3 loop spans 14 amino acids. V lost 4 bases and J lost 3, with 12 bases in between. Looked up from germline, CDR1 is LGHDT and CDR2 is YNNKEL (reference sequence). CDR3: CASSRDGGDTEAFF. The DNA of the CDR3 is TGTGCCAGCAGCCGAGACGGAGGGGACACTGAAGCTTTCTTT.

The chain has TRBV12-3 or TRBV12-4 and TRBJ1-1; a possible D gene is TRBD1 (5 bases). The CDR3 runs to 12 residues. The V end was cut by 6 bases, the J end by 8 bases, with 13 bases between. Written as DNA, the CDR3 is TGTGCCAGCAGGCGGTCGGGGGAGGAAGCTTTCTTT. The encoded protein is CASRRSGEEAFF.

This CDR3 is CASSEWGAGGSGNTIYF. DNA for the CDR3: TGTGCCAGCAGCGAGTGGGGAGCCGGGGGCTCTGGAAACACCATATATTTT. The chain has TRBV7-9 and TRBJ1-3; D may be TRBD1 (5 bases). The V gene lost 5 bases and the J gene lost 0 bases, with 17 bases spanning the gap. This CDR3 region has 17 residues. Germline assignment: CDR1 SEHNR and CDR2 FQNEAQ (reference sequence).

This chain uses TRBV7-3 with TRBJ2-1; 8 bases match TRBD1. CDR1 and CDR2 from the germline V gene are SGHTA and FQGTGA. V shed 1 base and J 12 bases; nucleotides not matched to a gene: 5. This CDR3 spans 13 amino acids. The chain's CDR3 is CASSLSRGRGQFF. The CDR3 DNA reads TGTGCCAGCAGCTTAAGCAGGGGGCGCGGGCAGTTCTTC.

The V call is TRBV18, the J call TRBJ2-2; possibly TRBD1 for D (5 bases). The germline CDR1 and CDR2 sequences are KGHSH and LQKENI. CDR3 length: 16 amino acids. V gave up 6 bases and J gave up 0 bases, with 14 bases separating them. The CDR3 is CASSSKKGTNTGELFF. The CDR3, as DNA: TGTGCCAGCTCCTCCAAAAAGGGGACGAACACCGGGGAGCTGTTTTTT.

The rearrangement uses TRBV10-2 and TRBJ1-6; TRBD1 aligns across 7 bases. V was pared by 2 bases and J by 8 bases, with 3 bases of the junction left unmatched. Germline assignment: CDR1 WSHSY and CDR2 SAAADI. The CDR3 has 14 residues. The CDR3 coding sequence is TGCGCCAGCAGTGAGAACAGGGGTGATTCACCCCTCCACTTT. Amino acid sequence: CASSENRGDSPLHF.

The chain couples TRBV18 to TRBJ1-1, with 8 bases lining up with TRBD1. Germline V gene data show CDR1 as KGHSH and CDR2 as LQKENI. Losses at the gene ends were 6 bases for V and 5 bases for J; bases not matched to a gene: 8. The CDR3 is made up of 14 amino acids. The CDR3: CASSLGQGGTEAFF. CDR3 nucleotide sequence: TGTGCCAGCTCCCTCGGACAGGGCGGAACTGAAGCTTTCTTT.

The chain is built from TRBV3-1 (or the pseudogene TRBV3-2) and TRBJ1-3; the D gene is possibly TRBD1 (5 bases). Trimming removed 2 bases from V and 1 base from J, with 12 bases in between. CDR1 and CDR2 from the germline V gene are LGHDT and YNNKEL (reference sequence). CDR3 length equals 16 residues. CDR3 in amino acids: CASSQPPPGSGNTIYF. CDR3 DNA: TGTGCCAGCAGCCAACCCCCCCCAGGGTCTGGAAACACCATATATTTT.

This chain connects TRBV6-2 or TRBV6-3 to TRBJ2-7; 7 bases map to TRBD1. CDR1 and CDR2 from the germline V gene are MNHEY and SVGEGT. There are 15 residues in the CDR3. V shed 0 bases and J 1 base; nucleotides not matched to a gene: 3. CDR3 DNA sequence: TGTGCCAGCAGTTACTCAGAGACAGGGTCCTACGAGCAGTACTTC. This gives the protein CASSYSETGSYEQYF.

This clone was seen only once. The rearrangement links TRBV7-9 to TRBJ2-3, with 7 bases identical to TRBD1. CDR1 and CDR2 from the germline V gene are SEHNR and FQNEAQ (reference sequence). Trimming took 4 bases from V and 5 from J; bases not matched to a gene: 6. CDR3 length equals 14 residues. CDR3 sequence (DNA): TGTGCCAGCAGCTCCGGGACAGCGGTAGATACGCAGTATTTT. Translated: CASSSGTAVDTQYF. Drawing the rest from reference TRBV7-9 and TRBJ2-3, the complete variable domain is DTGVSQNPRHKITKRGQNVTFRCDPISEHNRLYWYRQTLGQGPEFLTYFQNEAQLEKSRLLSDRFSAERPKGSFSTLEIQRTEQGDSAMYLCASSSGTAVDTQYFGPGTRLTVL.

This chain uses TRBV29-1 with TRBJ1-2, with a weak D call TRBD1 (6 bases). This CDR3 spans 14 amino acids. Germline lookup yields CDR1 SQVTM and CDR2 ANQGSEA. V lost 1 base to trimming and J lost 5 bases, with 14 bases between them. In nucleotides, the CDR3 is TGCAGCGTTGAAGTTCTGGGGGCAGGGTATGGCTACACCTTC. Translated, it gives CSVEVLGAGYGYTF.

This sequence joins TRBV7-8 and TRBJ2-2; TRBD2 might be the D (5 bases). V lost 2 bases and J 3 bases, leaving 10 bases between the germline ends. Germline V gene lookup returns CDR1 SGHVS and CDR2 FQNEAQ. The CDR3 contains 15 residues. The CDR3 bases are TGTGCCAGCAGCTTAACCCGGGGTGACACCGGGGAGCTGTTTTTT. Protein product: CASSLTRGDTGELFF.

The chain recombines TRBV21-1 with TRBJ1-2; the table's D call TRBD1 went unverified against the DNA. TRBV21-1 is a pseudogene segment. The CDR3 sequence is 13 residues long. CDR3 nucleotides: TGTGCCAGCAGCAAAGTGGGGACATACGGCTACACCTTC. Translation: CASSKVGTYGYTF.